Sequencing of this T cell receptor (beta chain) was carried out in a study of T cell changes during pregnancy in multiple sclerosis. J lost 6 bases, V lost 6 bases, and 9 bases had no gene match. There are 14 residues in the CDR3. CDR1 and CDR2 from the germline V gene are MNHEY and SVGAGI. The data were produced by immunoSEQ multiplex PCR, yet TCRdb's version contains in-frame clones alone and is incomplete. The sample shows about 110,000 clones, about 90% of them seen only once. The sequence came from a female donor with multiple sclerosis, enrolled in a pregnancy study. The chain has TRBV6-5 and TRBJ2-7, with 9 bases aligning to TRBD2. This specimen consisted of peripheral blood, obtained before pregnancy. The CDR3 nucleotides are TGTGCCAGCAGAGATAGCGGGGGCCGTGGCGAGCAGTACTTC. It translates to CASRDSGGRGEQYF.